This is a list of T cell receptor beta chains from one sample in a study of cytomegalovirus exposure and HLA in healthy donors. The protocol was immunoSEQ multiplex PCR, while the TCRdb copy is restricted to in-frame clones and leaves out a portion. The table has more than 95,000 clones, 78% seen once. The sequencing input was PBMCs. The receptors originated from a woman aged 40 to 50 in good health and CMV-seronegative. The CDR3 runs from the conserved cysteine through the conserved F or W. A D gene is named only where the DNA matches it firmly. Part of the rows lack a size; the others show once, few, many or a class for expanded clones.

>.|TRBD2|TRBV9|TRBJ2-5
TGTGCCAGCAGCGTAGGGCTAGCGGGAGGGCCGGAGACCCAGTACTTC
CASSVGLAGGPETQYF
>.|.|TRBV4-3|TRBJ2-7
TGCGCCAGCAGCCCCACTAGTTACGGCGAGCAGTACTTC
CASSPTSYGEQYF
>few|TRBD2|TRBV5-1|TRBJ2-3
TGCGCCAGCAGCTTGGCCGGGGGGGTCCCCACAGATACGCAGTATTTT
CASSLAGGVPTDTQYF
>few|TRBD1|TRBV6-5|TRBJ2-7
TGTGCCAGCAGTTACAGGGACAGGGGTCCCTACGAGCAGTACTTC
CASSYRDRGPYEQYF
>.|TRBD1|TRBV18|TRBJ1-2
TGTGCCAGCTCACCTTTGACAGGGGCTAACTATGGCTACACCTTC
CASSPLTGANYGYTF
>once|TRBD2|TRBV7-2|TRBJ2-5
TGTGCCAGCAGCTTAGGAGGACTAGGAACTCAAGAGACCCAGTACTTC
CASSLGGLGTQETQYF
>.|.|TRBV11-2|TRBJ2-3
TGTGCCAGCAGCTTATCGCTATCAGATACGCAGTATTTT
CASSLSLSDTQYF
>.|.|TRBV6-1|TRBJ2-1
TGTGCCAGCAGGGAGGACCCTTACAATGAGCAGTTCTTC
CASREDPYNEQFF
>.|.|TRBV6-6|TRBJ2-7
TGTGCCAGCAGTTACTCCGACAACTACGAGCAGTACTTC
CASSYSDNYEQYF
>.|TRBD1|TRBV6-6|TRBJ1-4
TGTGCCAGCAGTTCGAGACAGGGCGCAACTAATGAAAAACTGTTTTTT
CASSSRQGATNEKLFF
>.|TRBD1|TRBV2|TRBJ2-1
TGTGCCAGCAGTGTCGGTCGACAGGGCCTCTACAATGAGCAGTTCTTC
CASSVGRQGLYNEQFF
>.|TRBD1|TRBV29-1|TRBJ1-2
TGCAGCGCCGCAGGCCCGGGACAGGTGGATGGCTACACCTTC
CSAAGPGQVDGYTF
>medium-sized|.|TRBV29-1|TRBJ1-1
TGCAGCGCTCAGGGGAACACTGAAGCTTTCTTT
CSAQGNTEAFF
>.|.|TRBV30|TRBJ2-7
TGTGCCTGGAGTGCGGTATTAAACGAGCAGTACTTC
CAWSAVLNEQYF
>once|.|TRBV7-3|TRBJ2-1
TGTGCCAGCAGCTCCCGAGGGCTAGCCGGATTAATGGATGAGCAGTTCTTC
CASSSRGLAGLMDEQFF
>.|.|TRBV7-2|TRBJ2-3
TGTGCCAGCAGCTGGCGGGATTACACAGATACGCAGTATTTT
CASSWRDYTDTQYF
>once|.|TRBV7-2|TRBJ2-1
TGTGCCAGCAGCTTAGCCGTCCCTGAGCAGTTCTTC
CASSLAVPEQFF
>.|TRBD2|TRBV4-3|TRBJ2-2
TGCGCCAGCAGCCAAGGACTAGCGGGAGAGTCAGGGGAGCTGTTTTTT
CASSQGLAGESGELFF
>.|.|TRBV27|TRBJ2-6
TGTGCCAGCAGTTTTCGGGCTGGGGCCAACGTCCTGACTTTC
CASSFRAGANVLTF
>.|TRBD1|TRBV5-1|TRBJ1-1
TGCGCCAGCAGCTTGGGGAGACAGGGGGTGAACACTGAAGCTTTCTTT
CASSLGRQGVNTEAFF
>once|.|TRBV28|TRBJ1-1
TGTGCCAGCAGTTTCCCTCCGGGTCTCTCCGCTGAAGCTTTCTTT
CASSFPPGLSAEAFF
>.|.|TRBV27|TRBJ1-1
TGTGCCAGCAGTTTATCGGCACATCCCAACACTGAAGCTTTCTTT
CASSLSAHPNTEAFF
>.|.|TRBV19|TRBJ1-5
TGTGCCAGTAGTATACAGGGAGGACAGCCCCAGCATTTT
CASSIQGGQPQHF
>.|.|TRBV6-6|TRBJ2-7
TGTGCCAGCACCCCCGACAGTAACTCCTACGAGCAGTACTTC
CASTPDSNSYEQYF
>.|.|TRBV9|TRBJ2-7
TGTGCCAGCAGCGTCGGGAGCCCCCCAGCATACGAGCAGTACTTC
CASSVGSPPAYEQYF
>.|TRBD1|TRBV6-1|TRBJ2-7
TGTGCCAGCAGGACACCGGGACAGGGGTCCTACGAGCAGTACTTC
CASRTPGQGSYEQYF
>.|TRBD2|TRBV7-7|TRBJ2-1
TGTGCTAGCAGCCCCGGGACTACGGGGTGGTCCTACAATGAGCAGTTCTTC
CASSPGTTGWSYNEQFF
>.|.|TRBV9|TRBJ2-7
TGTGCCAGCAGCGTAGACCCTTCACAGGTCTCCTACGAGCAGTACTTC
CASSVDPSQVSYEQYF
>.|.|TRBV7-2|TRBJ2-7
TGTGCCAGCAGCATCACAACGCCACCCTACGAGCAGTACTTC
CASSITTPPYEQYF
>.|.|TRBV30|TRBJ2-7
TGTGCCTGGAGTGTAGGTACGTCGGGAGAGCAGTACTTC
CAWSVGTSGEQYF
>.|TRBD2|TRBV18|TRBJ2-3
TGTGCCAGCTCACAACACCCGCCCGGGAGCGGGAGATCGACAGATACGCAGTATTTT
CASSQHPPGSGRSTDTQYF